This T cell receptor (beta chain) was sequenced during a study of CD8 T cells in ankylosing spondylitis. Whole-study results and caveats: In ankylosing spondylitis blood, a motif of roughly 8 highly homologous TCR beta variants appeared characteristic. Some motif variants were previously reported in reactive arthritis synovial fluid and blood. Disease-associated clonotypes exhibited CD8+ identity and were relatively infrequent in peripheral blood. Matched ankylosing spondylitis synovial fluid reportedly contained a significantly enriched population of disease-linked clones.

Details on this clonotype: What it binds is not known.

Libraries for TCR beta were made by quantitative 5'-RACE with molecular barcodes. One entry per CDR3 protein results from TCRdb running MiXCR on the 5' RACE reads. The repertoire includes 470,000 or so distinct CDR3 sequences, roughly a quarter of them detected once, and 0.89% sits in the top ten. This CDR3 is built from 15 residues. The germline CDR1 and CDR2 sequences are SEHNR and FQNEAQ (reference sequence). V was trimmed by 5 bases and J by 5 bases, leaving 15 bases between them. Input material: blood, either unsorted or a sorted T cell fraction (not recorded which). This TCR was recovered from a male donor with ankylosing spondylitis. The chain couples TRBV7-9 to TRBJ1-4; a possible D gene is TRBD1 (5 bases). In nucleotides, the CDR3 is TGTGCCAGCAGCGCCCAGGGAGGGACCAATGAAAAACTGTTTTTT. Protein sequence: CASSAQGGTNEKLFF.